The sequence of this T cell receptor (beta chain) was determined in a study of T cell repertoires in cytomegalovirus infection. General study findings and limits: Dominating the ex vivo response were HLA-C-restricted CMV-specific TCR beta clonotypes.

TCRdb re-derived calls from the reads in MiXCR, one entry per CDR3 protein. The data show some 700,000 distinct CDR3 sequences, with about 40% seen just once and under 3% held by the top ten. Germline lookup yields CDR1 SEHNR and CDR2 FQNEAQ (reference sequence). CDR3 size: 15 residues. V lost 0 bases and J lost 8, with 16 bases in between. Only a few counts were recorded for this clonotype. The antigen remains undetermined. Sequencing used PBMCs. V is TRBV7-9 and J is TRBJ1-1; tentatively, D is TRBD1 (5 bases). The TCR was taken from a human donor in good health (CMV status not recorded). Some clones in this sample may be carry-over from other donors' samples. CDR3 DNA sequence: TGTGCCAGCAGCTTAGCTTCGCTTCAGGGACGGGAAGCTTTCTTT. This codes for CASSLASLQGREAFF.